Below, 17 T cell receptor beta chains from the same sample are listed, as sequenced in a study of neurological immune-mediated disorders. TCRdb itself ran the 5' RACE reads through MiXCR, one entry per CDR3 protein. The sample has 17,000 or so distinct CDR3 sequences, roughly 29% seen once; the top ten hold roughly a third. The sequencing sample was made of PBMCs. Source of these receptors: a man aged 45-60 years with HTLV-1-associated myelopathy (HAM/TSP).

A few counts support this clonotype. This chain links TRBV20-1 with TRBJ1-1, with D maybe TRBD1 (6 bases). The CDR3 totals 15 residues. Between the trimmed V and J ends, which lost 6 bases and 1 base, there was a span of 18 bases. Germline CDR1 reads DFQATT; CDR2 reads SNEGSKA (reference sequence). The CDR3 DNA follows: TGCAGTGCCCCTAGGGGGGACCGCTGGAACACTGAAGCTTTCTTT. Its translation: CSAPRGDRWNTEAFF.

This clonotype was recorded at least ten times. J is TRBJ1-2 and V is TRBV11-2; TRBD1 aligns across 8 bases. Germline V gene sequence: CDR1 SGHAT, CDR2 FQNNGV. V gave up 5 bases and J gave up 4 bases; unmatched junction bases: 9. The CDR3 length is 15 residues. The CDR3 region is CASSTQGGGVYGYTF. CDR3 bases: TGTGCCAGCAGCACACAGGGGGGAGGGGTCTATGGCTACACCTTC. The variable domain in full, completed from reference TRBV11-2 and TRBJ1-2, reads EAGVAQSPRYKIIEKRQSVAFWCNPISGHATLYWYQQILGQGPKLLIQFQNNGVVDDSQLPKDRFSAERLKGVDSTLKIQPAKLEDSAVYLCASSTQGGGVYGYTFGSGTRLTVV.

Relative to its sample, this clonotype is medium-sized. This rearrangement joins TRBV5-6 to TRBJ1-1, with D uncertain. Trimming removed 2 bases at V and 4 bases at J, with 12 bases between. The CDR3 has 14 residues. Per the germline V gene, CDR1 is SGHDT and CDR2 is YYEEEE. For the CDR3, the DNA is TGTGCCAGCAGCTTCCGTTTGTCTGGCACTGAAGCTTTCTTT. This encodes CASSFRLSGTEAFF.

The chain couples TRBV20-1 to TRBJ2-3; no firm D call. Trimming pared 2 bases from V and 3 bases from J, leaving 15 bases between. Per the germline V gene, CDR1 is DFQATT and CDR2 is SNEGSKA (reference sequence). The length of the CDR3 is 15 residues. CDR3 residues: CSARSIWANTDTQYF. The DNA for the CDR3 is TGCAGTGCTAGATCGATTTGGGCTAATACAGATACGCAGTATTTT.

This clonotype was observed a few times. The gene calls are TRBV20-1 and TRBJ1-1, with D possibly TRBD1 on 5 matching bases. The CDR3 runs to 13 residues. Germline CDR1 is DFQATT and CDR2 is SNEGSKA (reference sequence). Trimming took 0 bases from V and 13 from J, leaving 18 bases between them. The CDR3 region is CSARDSWGGVVFF. CDR3 DNA sequence: TGCAGTGCTAGAGACTCCTGGGGGGGGGTAGTTTTCTTT.

V is TRBV10-2 and J is TRBJ2-3, with 10 bases identical to TRBD2. J lost 3 bases, V lost 8 bases, and 8 bases had no gene match. Germline V gene sequence: CDR1 WSHSY, CDR2 SAAADI. This CDR3 has 15 amino acids. The CDR3 sequence is CASGQSGGATDTQYF. CDR3 coding DNA: TGCGCCAGCGGGCAAAGCGGGGGGGCGACAGATACGCAGTATTTT.

This clonotype appeared a few times. The gene calls are TRBV6-1 and TRBJ2-1, with 13 bases identical to TRBD2. The V gene's germline CDR1 is MNHNS and CDR2 SASEGT. The junction had 3 bases not matched to a gene; V was cut back by 5 bases and J by 5 bases. The CDR3 contains 15 residues. The CDR3 region has the DNA TGTGCCAGCAGTATGACTAGCGGGGGGAACAATGAGCAGTTCTTC. Amino acids: CASSMTSGGNNEQFF.

The sample holds many counts of this clonotype. The V gene is TRBV29-1, the J gene TRBJ2-3; D not resolved. Per the germline V gene, CDR1 is SQVTM and CDR2 is ANQGSEA. V gave up 7 bases and J gave up 2 bases, with 13 bases separating them. This CDR3 has 13 residues. The CDR3 loop reads CSGLPRHTDTQYF. CDR3 nucleotide sequence: TGCAGCGGCCTCCCGCGGCACACAGATACGCAGTATTTT.

The count of this clonotype is one. The rearrangement joins TRBV5-1 to TRBJ2-7; D is possibly TRBD1 (6 bases). The CDR3 loop spans 14 amino acids. Germline CDR1 reads SGHRS; CDR2 reads YFSETQ. The ends were cut back, 2 bases at V and 6 bases at J, with 15 bases in the middle. The CDR3 protein is CASSFLGAPGEQYF. DNA for the CDR3: TGCGCCAGCAGCTTTCTGGGGGCCCCCGGCGAGCAGTACTTC. Full variable domain (rest looked up from reference TRBV5-1 and TRBJ2-7): KAGVTQTPRYLIKTRGQQVTLSCSPISGHRSVSWYQQTPGQGLQFLFEYFSETQRNKGNFPGRFSGRQFSNSRSEMNVSTLELGDSALYLCASSFLGAPGEQYFGPGTRLTVT.

The chain employs TRBV4-3 and TRBJ2-3, with D unresolved. Germline CDR1 reads LGHNA; CDR2 reads YSLEER. The V and J ends lost 0 bases and 9 bases respectively, with 13 bases between them. CDR3 size: 14 residues. CDR3 loop: CASSQDWLTETQYF. DNA for the CDR3: TGCGCCAGCAGCCAAGATTGGCTGACTGAGACGCAGTATTTT.

This clonotype has more than one count but fewer than ten. The chain couples TRBV7-9 to TRBJ1-6, with 8 bases fitting TRBD1. The junction had 6 bases not matched to a gene; V was cut back by 4 bases and J by 10 bases. CDR3 size: 14 residues. CDR1 SEHNR and CDR2 FQNEAQ come from the germline V gene (reference sequence). DNA for the CDR3: TGTGCCAGCAGCTCGGGACAGGACCAATCACCCCTCCACTTT. It specifies CASSSGQDQSPLHF.

Many counts were recorded for this clonotype. This chain connects TRBV5-1 to TRBJ2-3; D possibly uses TRBD1 or TRBD2 (6 bases each). The germline V gene has CDR1 SGHRS and CDR2 YFSETQ. V lost 5 bases and J lost 2, with 12 bases in between. The CDR3 is 14 amino acids. This CDR3 is CASRKQGLTDTQYF. CDR3 coding DNA: TGCGCCAGCAGGAAACAGGGACTCACAGATACGCAGTATTTT.

V usage is TRBV29-1 and J usage is TRBJ1-1; D unclear. The CDR3 length is 13 residues. Trimming removed 7 bases at V and 1 base at J, with 13 bases between. Looked up from germline, CDR1 is SQVTM and CDR2 is ANQGSEA. The CDR3 region has the DNA TGCAGCGCCGCGGAGCCCCAGAACACTGAAGCTTTCTTT. Translation: CSAAEPQNTEAFF.

Ten or more counts support this clonotype. The gene calls are TRBV9 and TRBJ1-1; no firm D call. Germline values: CDR1 SGDLS, CDR2 YYNGEE. The ends were cut back, 3 bases at V and 4 bases at J, with 10 bases in the middle. The CDR3 has 13 residues. CDR3 protein: CASSAGRGTEAFF. CDR3 sequence (DNA): TGTGCCAGCAGCGCGGGGAGAGGCACTGAAGCTTTCTTT. The full variable domain, completed using reference TRBV9 and TRBJ1-1, is DSGVTQTPKHLITATGQRVTLRCSPRSGDLSVYWYQQSLDQGLQFLIQYYNGEERAKGNILERFSAQQFPDLHSELNLSSLELGDSALYFCASSAGRGTEAFFGQGTRLTVV.

This clonotype was counted many times. CDR3 in DNA: TGCAGTGCCCCGCGTTCTGGTGAGCAGTTCTTC. It specifies CSAPRSGEQFF. The rearrangement uses TRBV20-1 and TRBJ2-1; D gene uncertain. The germline V gene encodes CDR1 DFQATT and CDR2 SNEGSKA (reference sequence). V was pared by 6 bases and J by 9 bases, with 12 bases between. This CDR3 has 11 amino acids.

V gene TRBV3-1 combines with J gene TRBJ2-1; D is ambiguous. Looked up from germline, CDR1 is LGHDT and CDR2 is YNNKEL (reference sequence). The CDR3 spans 13 residues. The V end lost 3 bases, the J end lost 2 bases, and 5 bases lay between the germline ends. The CDR3 spells CASSQITYNEQFF. DNA of the CDR3: TGTGCCAGCAGCCAGATCACCTACAATGAGCAGTTCTTC.

The chain links TRBV4-1 to TRBJ2-7; 9 nucleotides agree with TRBD1. J was trimmed by 5 bases and V by 3 bases; bases with no gene match: 5. The CDR3 covers 14 residues. Looked up from germline, CDR1 is MGHRA and CDR2 is YSYEKL. The CDR3 sequence is CASSQPGTGNEQYF. The CDR3 nucleotides read TGCGCCAGCAGCCAGCCCGGGACAGGGAACGAGCAGTACTTC.